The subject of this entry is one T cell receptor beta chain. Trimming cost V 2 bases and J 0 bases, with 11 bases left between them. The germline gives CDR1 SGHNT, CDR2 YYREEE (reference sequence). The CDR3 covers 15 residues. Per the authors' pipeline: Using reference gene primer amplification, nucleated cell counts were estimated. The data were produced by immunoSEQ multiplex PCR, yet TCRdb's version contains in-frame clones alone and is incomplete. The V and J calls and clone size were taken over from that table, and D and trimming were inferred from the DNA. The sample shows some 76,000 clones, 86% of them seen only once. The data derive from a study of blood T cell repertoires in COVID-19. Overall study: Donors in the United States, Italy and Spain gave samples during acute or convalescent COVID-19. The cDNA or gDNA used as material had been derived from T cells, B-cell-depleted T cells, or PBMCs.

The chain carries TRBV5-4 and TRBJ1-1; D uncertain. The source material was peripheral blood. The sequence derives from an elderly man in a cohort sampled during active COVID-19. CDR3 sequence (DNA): TGTGCCAGCAGCTTTGGGGTCGGGATGAACACTGAAGCTTTCTTT. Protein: CASSFGVGMNTEAFF. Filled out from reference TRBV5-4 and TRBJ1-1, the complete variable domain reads ETGVTQSPTHLIKTRGQQVTLRCSSQSGHNTVSWYQQALGQGPQFIFQYYREEENGRGNFPPRFSGLQFPNYSSELNVNALELDDSALYLCASSFGVGMNTEAFFGQGTRLTVV.